The present T cell receptor (beta chain) was sequenced within a study of control samples from healthy donors and cancer patients (dated by TCRdb to about 2020). Receptor libraries were prepared by the immunoSEQ multiplex PCR assay. The immuneACCESS repertoire file appears here via TCRdb, limited to in-frame rearrangements. These files lack a portion of the clones; in checked studies, under half of the deficit traces to unresolved V genes, and the cause of the others is not known. The sample contains 120,000 or so clones, around 92% of them found a single time. The top ten clonotypes cover 40% of the sample. The junction shows trimming of 7 bases on V and 4 bases on J, plus 13 bases between the germline ends. Looking up the germline V gene (reference sequence) yields CDR1 LNHDA and CDR2 SQIVND. Reading from cysteine to phenylalanine, the CDR3 counts 14 amino acids. This entry keeps only the CDR3 DNA: 42 bases, framed from base 1.

For this clone: Which antigen it targets is not known. Base qualities are missing; no much larger clone stands one base away.

This receptor was taken from a man over 45 in good health. Sequencing was done on a sample of blood. The chain is made from TRBV19 and TRBJ1-4; a confident D gene designation cannot be given. The DNA sequence is as follows: TGTGCCAGTACCCACAATAGCCGTAATGAAAAACTGTTTTTT. It translates as CASTHNSRNEKLFF. When the CDR3 is completed using the reference TRBV19 and TRBJ1-4 genes on either side, the full variable domain is DGGITQSPKYLFRKEGQNVTLSCEQNLNHDAMYWYRQDPGQGLRLIYYSQIVNDFQKGDIAEGYSVSREKKESFPLTVTSAQKNPTAFYLCASTHNSRNEKLFFGSGTQLSVL.